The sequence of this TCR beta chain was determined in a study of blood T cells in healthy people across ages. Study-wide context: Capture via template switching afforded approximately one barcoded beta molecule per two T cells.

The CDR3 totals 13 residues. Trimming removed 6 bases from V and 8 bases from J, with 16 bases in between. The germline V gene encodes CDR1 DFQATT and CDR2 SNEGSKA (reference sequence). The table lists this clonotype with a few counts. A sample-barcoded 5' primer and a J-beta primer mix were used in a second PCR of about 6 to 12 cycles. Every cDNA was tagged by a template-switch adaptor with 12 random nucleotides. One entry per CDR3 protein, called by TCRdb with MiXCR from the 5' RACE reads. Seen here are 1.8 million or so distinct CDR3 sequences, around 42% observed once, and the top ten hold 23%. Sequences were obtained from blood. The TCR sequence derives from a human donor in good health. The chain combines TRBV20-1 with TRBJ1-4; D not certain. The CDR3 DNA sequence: TGCAGTGCCACCAGGCCAGATTTCGAAAAACTGTTTTTT. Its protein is CSATRPDFEKLFF.